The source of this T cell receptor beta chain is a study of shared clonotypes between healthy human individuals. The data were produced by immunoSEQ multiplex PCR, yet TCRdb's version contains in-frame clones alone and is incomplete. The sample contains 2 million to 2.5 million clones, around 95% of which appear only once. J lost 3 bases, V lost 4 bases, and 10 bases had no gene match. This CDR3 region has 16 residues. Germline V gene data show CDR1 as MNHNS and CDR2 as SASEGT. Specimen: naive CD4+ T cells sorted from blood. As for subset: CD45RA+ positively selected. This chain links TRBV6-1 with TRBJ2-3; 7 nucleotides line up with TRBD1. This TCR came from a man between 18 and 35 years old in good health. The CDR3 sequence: CASSARDREGTDTQYF. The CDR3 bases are TGTGCCAGCAGTGCCCGAGACAGGGAAGGAACAGATACGCAGTATTTT.